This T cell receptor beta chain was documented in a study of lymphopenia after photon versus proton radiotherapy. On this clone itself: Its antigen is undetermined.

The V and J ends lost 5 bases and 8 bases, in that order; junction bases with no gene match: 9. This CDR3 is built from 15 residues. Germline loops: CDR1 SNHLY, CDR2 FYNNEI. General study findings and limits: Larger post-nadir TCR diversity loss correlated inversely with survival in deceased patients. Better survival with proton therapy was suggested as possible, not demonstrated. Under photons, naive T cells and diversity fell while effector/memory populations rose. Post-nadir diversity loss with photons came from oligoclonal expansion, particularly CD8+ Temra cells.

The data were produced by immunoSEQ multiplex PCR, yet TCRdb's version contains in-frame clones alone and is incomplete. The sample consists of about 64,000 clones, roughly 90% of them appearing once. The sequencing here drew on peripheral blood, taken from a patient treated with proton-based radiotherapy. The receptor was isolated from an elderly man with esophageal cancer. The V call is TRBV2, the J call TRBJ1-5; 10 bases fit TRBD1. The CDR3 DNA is TGTGCCAGCAGTTGGGACAGGGGCACGACAGAGCCCCAGCATTTT. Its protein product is CASSWDRGTTEPQHF.